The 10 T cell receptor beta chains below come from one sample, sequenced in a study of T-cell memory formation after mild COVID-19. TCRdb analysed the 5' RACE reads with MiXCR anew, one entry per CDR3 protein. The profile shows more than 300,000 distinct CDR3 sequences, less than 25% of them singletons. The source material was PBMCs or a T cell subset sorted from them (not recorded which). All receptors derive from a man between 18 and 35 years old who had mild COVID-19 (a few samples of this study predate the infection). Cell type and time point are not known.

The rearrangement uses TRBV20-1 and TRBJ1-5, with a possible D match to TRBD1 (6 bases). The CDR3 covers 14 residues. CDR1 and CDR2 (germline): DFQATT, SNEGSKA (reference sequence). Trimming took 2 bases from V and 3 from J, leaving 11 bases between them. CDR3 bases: TGCAGTGCTAGACCCCAGGGGAACAATCAGCCCCAGCATTTT. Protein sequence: CSARPQGNNQPQHF.

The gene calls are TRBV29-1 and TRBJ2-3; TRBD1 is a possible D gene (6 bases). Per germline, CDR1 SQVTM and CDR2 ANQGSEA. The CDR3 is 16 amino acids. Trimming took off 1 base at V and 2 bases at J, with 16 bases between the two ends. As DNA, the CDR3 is TGCAGCGTTGAAGCTCCGGGACATAGACCCACAGATACGCAGTATTTT. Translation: CSVEAPGHRPTDTQYF.

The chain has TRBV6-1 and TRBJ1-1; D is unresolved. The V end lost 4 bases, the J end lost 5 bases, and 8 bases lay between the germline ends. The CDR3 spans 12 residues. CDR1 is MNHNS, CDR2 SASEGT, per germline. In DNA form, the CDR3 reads TGTGCCAGCAGTGTGGAGAGGACTGAAGCTTTCTTT. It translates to CASSVERTEAFF.

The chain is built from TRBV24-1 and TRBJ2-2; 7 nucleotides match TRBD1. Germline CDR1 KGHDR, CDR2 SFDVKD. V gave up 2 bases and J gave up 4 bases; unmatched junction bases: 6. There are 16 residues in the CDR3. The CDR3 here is CATSDWNEGATGELFF. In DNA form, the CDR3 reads TGTGCCACCAGTGATTGGAACGAGGGGGCCACCGGGGAGCTGTTTTTT.

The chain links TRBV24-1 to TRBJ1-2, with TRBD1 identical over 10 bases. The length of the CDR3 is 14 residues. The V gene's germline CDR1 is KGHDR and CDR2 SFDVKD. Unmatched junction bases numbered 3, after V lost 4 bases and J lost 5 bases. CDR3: CATSDPGQGYGYTF. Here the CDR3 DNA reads TGTGCCACCAGTGACCCGGGACAGGGGTATGGCTACACCTTC.

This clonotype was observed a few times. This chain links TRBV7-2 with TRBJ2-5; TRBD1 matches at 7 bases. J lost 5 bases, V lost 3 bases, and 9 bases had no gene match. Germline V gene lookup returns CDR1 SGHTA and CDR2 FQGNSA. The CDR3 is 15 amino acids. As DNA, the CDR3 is TGTGCCAGCAGCTTTAAGATAGGGGGCCGGGAGACCCAGTACTTC. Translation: CASSFKIGGRETQYF.

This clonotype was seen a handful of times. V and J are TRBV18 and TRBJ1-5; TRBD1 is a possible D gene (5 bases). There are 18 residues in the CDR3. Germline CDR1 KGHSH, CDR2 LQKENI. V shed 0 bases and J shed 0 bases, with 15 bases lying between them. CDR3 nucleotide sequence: TGTGCCAGCTCACCACCGTGGCAGGGCCCATATAGCAATCAGCCCCAGCATTTT. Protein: CASSPPWQGPYSNQPQHF.

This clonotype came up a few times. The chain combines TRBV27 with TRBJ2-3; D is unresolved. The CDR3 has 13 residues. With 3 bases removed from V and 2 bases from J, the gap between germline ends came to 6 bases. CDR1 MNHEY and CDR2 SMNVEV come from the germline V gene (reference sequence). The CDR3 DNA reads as TGTGCCAGCAGTTTGACTTACACAGATACGCAGTATTTT. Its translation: CASSLTYTDTQYF.

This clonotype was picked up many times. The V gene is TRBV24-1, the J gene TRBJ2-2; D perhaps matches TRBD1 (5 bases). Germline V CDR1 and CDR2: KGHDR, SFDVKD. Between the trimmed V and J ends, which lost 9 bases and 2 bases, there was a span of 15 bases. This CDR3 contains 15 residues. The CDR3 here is CATGAFDGNTGELFF. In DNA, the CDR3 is TGTGCCACCGGGGCGTTTGACGGAAACACCGGGGAGCTGTTTTTT.

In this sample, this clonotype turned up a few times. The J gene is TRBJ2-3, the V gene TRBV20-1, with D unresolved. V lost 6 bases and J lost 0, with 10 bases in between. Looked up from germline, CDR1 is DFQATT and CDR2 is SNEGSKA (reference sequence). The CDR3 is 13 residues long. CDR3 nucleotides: TGCAGTGCCCTAGGCGCTAGCACAGATACGCAGTATTTT. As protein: CSALGASTDTQYF.